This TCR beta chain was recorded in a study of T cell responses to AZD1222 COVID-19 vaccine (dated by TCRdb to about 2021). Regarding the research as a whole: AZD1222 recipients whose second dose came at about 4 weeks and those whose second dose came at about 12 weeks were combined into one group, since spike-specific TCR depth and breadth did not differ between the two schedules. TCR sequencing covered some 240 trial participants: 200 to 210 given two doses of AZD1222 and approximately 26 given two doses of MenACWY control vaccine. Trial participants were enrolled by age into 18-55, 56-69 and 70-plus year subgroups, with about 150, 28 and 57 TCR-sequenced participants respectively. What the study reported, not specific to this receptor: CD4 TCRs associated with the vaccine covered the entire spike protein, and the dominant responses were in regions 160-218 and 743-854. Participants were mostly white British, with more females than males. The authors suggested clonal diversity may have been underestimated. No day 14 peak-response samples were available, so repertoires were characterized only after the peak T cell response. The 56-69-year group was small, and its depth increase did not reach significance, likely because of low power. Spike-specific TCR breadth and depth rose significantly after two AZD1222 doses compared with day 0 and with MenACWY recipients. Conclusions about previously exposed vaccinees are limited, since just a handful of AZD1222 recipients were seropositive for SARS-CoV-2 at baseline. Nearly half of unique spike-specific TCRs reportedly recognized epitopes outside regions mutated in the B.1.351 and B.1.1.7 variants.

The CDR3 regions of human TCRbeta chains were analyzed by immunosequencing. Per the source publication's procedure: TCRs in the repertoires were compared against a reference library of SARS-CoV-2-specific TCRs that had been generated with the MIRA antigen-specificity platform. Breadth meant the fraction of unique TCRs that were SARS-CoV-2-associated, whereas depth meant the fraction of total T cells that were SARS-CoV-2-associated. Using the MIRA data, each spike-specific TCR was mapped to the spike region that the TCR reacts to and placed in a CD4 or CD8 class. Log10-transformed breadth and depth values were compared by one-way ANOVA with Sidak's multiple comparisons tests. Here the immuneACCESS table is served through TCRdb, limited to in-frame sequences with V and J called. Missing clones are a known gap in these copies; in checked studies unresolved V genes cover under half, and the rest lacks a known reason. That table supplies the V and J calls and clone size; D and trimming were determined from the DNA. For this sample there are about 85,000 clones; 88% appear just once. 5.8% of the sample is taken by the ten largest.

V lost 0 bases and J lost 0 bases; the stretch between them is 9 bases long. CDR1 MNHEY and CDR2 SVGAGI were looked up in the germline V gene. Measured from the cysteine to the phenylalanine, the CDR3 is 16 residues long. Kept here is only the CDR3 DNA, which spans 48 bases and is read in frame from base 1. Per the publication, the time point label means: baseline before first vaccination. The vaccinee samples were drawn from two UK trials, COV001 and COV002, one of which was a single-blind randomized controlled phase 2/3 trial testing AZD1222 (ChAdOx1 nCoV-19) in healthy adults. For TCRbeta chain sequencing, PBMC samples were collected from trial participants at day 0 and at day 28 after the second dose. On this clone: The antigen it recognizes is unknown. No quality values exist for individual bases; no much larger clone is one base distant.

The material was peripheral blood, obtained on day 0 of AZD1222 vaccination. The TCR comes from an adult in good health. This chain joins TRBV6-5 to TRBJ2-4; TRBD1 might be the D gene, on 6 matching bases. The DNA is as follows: TGTGCCAGCAGTTACTCGACCAGGGGAGCCAAAAACATTCAGTACTTC. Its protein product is CASSYSTRGAKNIQYF.